This T cell receptor beta chain was found in a study of CD8+CD57+ T cells in acquired aplastic anemia. Across the study: Mean DNA quantity obtained from sorted CD4+ and CD8+ cells was 3 to 4 ug. General study findings and limits: Simpson's diversity of CD8+ cells was not significantly different in patients compared with controls. The same twenty-nine CD8+ CDR3 sequences occurred in patients and in controls.

Previously, flow cytometry had revealed CD8+CD57+ cell expansion in the patients chosen for sequencing. Genomic DNA, the template, was used for profiling of the TCR beta VDJ and CDR3. TCRdb redid the calling of the reads with MiXCR, one entry per CDR3 protein. The table has 220,000 or so distinct CDR3 sequences, more than 55% seen once. With 0 bases removed from V and 7 bases from J, the gap between germline ends came to 11 bases. The CDR3 has 14 residues. In germline, CDR1 is SGHRS, CDR2 YFSETQ. With regard to this clonotype: The antigen is not known.

The TCR was taken from a human donor with aplastic anemia. Material for sequencing was sorted CD4+, CD8+, or CD8+CD57+ T cells (not recorded which) from PBMCs. The chain uses TRBV5-1 and TRBJ1-5; the D is unclear. The CDR3 reads CASSLDGLGQPQHF. The CDR3 DNA is TGCGCCAGCAGCTTGGATGGGTTAGGGCAGCCCCAGCATTTT.